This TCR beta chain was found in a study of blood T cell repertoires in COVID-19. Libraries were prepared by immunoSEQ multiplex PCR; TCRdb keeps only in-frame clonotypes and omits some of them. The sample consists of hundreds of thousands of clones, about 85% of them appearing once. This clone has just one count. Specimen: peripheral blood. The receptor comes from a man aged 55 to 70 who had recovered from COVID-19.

CDR3 amino acids: CASRPTLSGGVKDTQYF. CDR3 in DNA: TGTGCCAGCAGGCCAACACTTAGCGGGGGGGTTAAAGATACGCAGTATTTT. The chain joins TRBV27 to TRBJ2-3; TRBD2 matches 11 bases. Germline assignment: CDR1 MNHEY and CDR2 SMNVEV (reference sequence). V lost 6 bases and J lost 5; bases outside the gene matches: 13. CDR3 size: 17 residues.